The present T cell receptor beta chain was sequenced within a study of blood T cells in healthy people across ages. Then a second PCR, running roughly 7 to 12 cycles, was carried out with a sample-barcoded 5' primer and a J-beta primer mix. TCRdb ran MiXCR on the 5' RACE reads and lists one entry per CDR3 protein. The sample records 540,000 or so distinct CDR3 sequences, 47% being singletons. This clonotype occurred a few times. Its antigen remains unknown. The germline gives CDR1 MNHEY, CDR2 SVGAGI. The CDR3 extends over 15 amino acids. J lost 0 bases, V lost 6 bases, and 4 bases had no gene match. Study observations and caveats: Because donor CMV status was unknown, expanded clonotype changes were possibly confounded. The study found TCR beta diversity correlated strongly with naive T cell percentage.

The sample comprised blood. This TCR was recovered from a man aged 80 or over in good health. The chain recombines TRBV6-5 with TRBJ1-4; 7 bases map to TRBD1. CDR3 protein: CASRTTGSTNEKLFF. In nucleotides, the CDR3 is TGTGCCAGCAGGACGACAGGGTCAACTAATGAAAAACTGTTTTTT.